A selection of T cell receptor beta chains follows, all from one sample in a study of T cells in Graves' hyperthyroidism and ophthalmopathy. TCRdb re-called the multiplex PCR reads through MiXCR, storing one row per CDR3 protein. The table shows more than 500,000 distinct CDR3 sequences, with roughly 15% occurring only once. Sequenced input: blood. These receptors came from a woman in her twenties or thirties with Graves' hyperthyroidism. The CDR3 runs from the conserved cysteine through the conserved F or W. A D gene is named only where the DNA matches it firmly. Size is omitted from some rows. Given values are once, few, many or a class for expanded clones.

NA,TRBJ2-3,NA,TRBV24-1,CAIVGLIRQKLTDTQYF,TGTGCCATCGTGGGGTTGATCCGACAGAAGCTGACAGATACGCAGTATTTT
many,TRBJ1-2,TRBD1,TRBV11-3,CASRDRDGYTF,TGTGCCAGCAGAGACAGGGATGGCTACACCTTC
many,TRBJ2-2,TRBD1,TRBV27,CASSNRLRTGIAGELFF,TGTGCCAGCAGCAACCGTCTTAGGACAGGGATTGCCGGGGAGCTGTTTTTT
NA,TRBJ1-6,TRBD1,TRBV27,CASSIRDRAGSPLHF,TGTGCCAGCAGTATAAGGGACAGGGCGGGCTCACCCCTCCACTTT
NA,TRBJ2-1,NA,TRBV5-6,CASNGGGDEQFF,TGTGCCAGCAACGGGGGTGGGGATGAGCAGTTCTTC
many,TRBJ2-1,TRBD2,TRBV28,CASSYPGTSPAQEQFF,TGTGCCAGCAGTTACCCCGGGACTAGCCCGGCCCAGGAGCAGTTCTTC
many,TRBJ2-1,TRBD1,TRBV7-8,CASSLERTGMSLYNEQFF,TGTGCCAGCAGCTTGGAAAGGACAGGGATGTCATTATACAATGAGCAGTTCTTC
few,TRBJ1-2,NA,TRBV10-2,CASSESRSYGYTF,TGCGCCAGCAGTGAGTCGCGCTCGTATGGCTACACCTTC
NA,TRBJ2-5,TRBD1,TRBV27,CASSFQFDRVGKETQYF,TGTGCCAGCAGTTTTCAATTTGACAGGGTGGGTAAAGAGACCCAGTACTTC
many,TRBJ1-1,NA,TRBV11-3,CASSSGNTEAFF,TGTGCCAGCAGTTCCGGGAACACTGAAGCTTTCTTT
few,TRBJ1-1,NA,TRBV20-1,CSARSQVTEAFF,TGCAGTGCTAGATCTCAGGTCACTGAAGCTTTCTTT
many,TRBJ1-1,NA,TRBV7-8,CASRTTMNTEAFF,TGTGCCAGCAGGACAACCATGAACACTGAAGCTTTCTTT
NA,TRBJ2-3,NA,TRBV5-5,CASSLAGWRGTRSSTDTQYF,TGTGCCAGCAGCTTGGCCGGTTGGAGGGGAACGCGCTCTAGCACAGATACGCAGTATTTT
many,TRBJ2-5,NA,TRBV12-3/TRBV12-4,CASTRAFQETQYF,TGTGCCAGCACCAGAGCCTTCCAAGAGACCCAGTACTTC
many,TRBJ1-1,TRBD1,TRBV18,CASSSTGVNTEAFF,TGTGCCAGCTCATCTACAGGGGTGAACACTGAAGCTTTCTTT
many,TRBJ1-5,NA,TRBV28,CASSLWGINQPQHF,TGTGCCAGCAGTTTATGGGGGATTAATCAGCCCCAGCATTTT
NA,TRBJ1-5,NA,TRBV5-6,CASSEWTDNQPQHF,TGTGCCAGCAGCGAATGGACAGACAATCAGCCCCAGCATTTT
many,TRBJ2-7,NA,TRBV20-1,CSAVNRYEQYF,TGCAGTGCTGTTAACCGATACGAGCAGTACTTC
NA,TRBJ2-6,TRBD1,TRBV9,CASSVETGDGANVLTF,TGTGCCAGCAGCGTAGAAACAGGGGACGGGGCCAACGTCCTGACTTTC
many,TRBJ2-1,NA,TRBV20-1,CSASQPNEQFF,TGCAGTGCTAGCCAGCCCAATGAGCAGTTCTTC
many,TRBJ2-3,TRBD2,TRBV12-3/TRBV12-4,CASSLYTLAGVDTQYF,TGTGCCAGCAGTTTATATACACTAGCGGGAGTGGATACGCAGTATTTT
NA,TRBJ1-4,TRBD1,TRBV2,CASNRGQEKLFF,TGTGCCAGCAACAGGGGGCAGGAAAAACTGTTTTTT
many,TRBJ2-7,TRBD1,TRBV28,CAWGDRVDEQYF,TGTGCCTGGGGGGACAGGGTCGACGAGCAGTACTTC
many,TRBJ1-3,NA,TRBV5-1,CASSLGASYSGNTIYF,TGCGCCAGCAGCTTGGGGGCCTCCTACTCTGGAAACACCATATATTTT
NA,TRBJ1-1,TRBD1,TRBV6-6,CASSYLSGQGRAFF,TGTGCCAGCAGTTACTTAAGTGGACAGGGGAGGGCTTTCTTT
NA,TRBJ2-5,TRBD2,TRBV5-1,CASSLPTGLAGQETQYF,TGCGCCAGCAGCTTGCCTACAGGACTAGCGGGCCAAGAGACCCAGTACTTC
NA,TRBJ2-7,TRBD1,TRBV6-6,CASSYSRGLEQYF,TGTGCCAGCAGTTACTCGAGGGGGCTCGAGCAGTACTTC
few,TRBJ1-2,NA,TRBV6-1,CASRTGTQGYTF,TGTGCCAGCAGGACCGGGACGCAGGGCTACACCTTC
few,TRBJ2-7,TRBD1,TRBV30,CASWGGQGGIEQYF,TGTGCCTCCTGGGGGGGACAGGGGGGTATCGAGCAGTACTTC
many,TRBJ2-7,NA,TRBV20-1,CSATPVGQDEQYF,TGCAGTGCCACCCCGGTTGGCCAAGACGAGCAGTACTTC
NA,TRBJ1-2,TRBD1,TRBV28,CASSLRVGTGALGYTF,TGTGCCAGCAGTCTTCGCGTGGGGACAGGAGCTTTGGGCTACACCTTC
NA,TRBJ2-1,TRBD2,TRBV4-1,CASSQAGLAGVNEQFF,TGCGCCAGCAGCCAAGCGGGACTAGCGGGAGTTAATGAGCAGTTCTTC
NA,TRBJ2-1,NA,TRBV20-1,CSASGKQFSSYNEQFF,TGCAGTGCTAGTGGGAAACAGTTTAGCTCCTACAATGAGCAGTTCTTC
NA,TRBJ1-6,NA,TRBV5-6,CASSGRGRRYNSPLHF,TGTGCCAGCAGCGGACGCGGCCGAAGATATAATTCACCCCTCCACTTT
NA,TRBJ1-1,TRBD1,TRBV7-3,CASSQPGQEPLMNTEAFF,TGTGCCAGCAGCCAACCGGGACAGGAACCCCTAATGAACACTGAAGCTTTCTTT
NA,TRBJ2-5,NA,TRBV10-3,CAISELGPGRVETQYF,TGTGCCATCAGTGAACTGGGACCGGGGCGAGTAGAGACCCAGTACTTC
many,TRBJ2-7,TRBD1,TRBV10-3,CAISERDRRFSYEQYF,TGTGCCATCAGTGAGCGGGACAGGAGATTCTCCTACGAGCAGTACTTC
many,TRBJ2-5,TRBD2,TRBV13,CASSQRSGKVSQETQYF,TGTGCCAGCAGTCAACGGAGCGGGAAAGTTAGTCAGGAGACCCAGTACTTC
many,TRBJ2-1,TRBD1,TRBV28,CASSLSAGTGVYNEQFF,TGTGCCAGCAGTTTATCGGCCGGGACAGGGGTGTACAATGAGCAGTTCTTC
few,TRBJ1-1,NA,TRBV20-1,CSARPDGRNTEAFF,TGCAGTGCTAGACCTGACGGACGGAACACTGAAGCTTTCTTT